One sample yielded the 20 T cell receptor beta chains listed below, sequenced in a study of blood T cell repertoires in COVID-19 (TCRdb year 2020). Preparation of the library involved the immunoSEQ multiplex PCR assay. This immuneACCESS table, as held by TCRdb, lists in-frame sequences with V and J called but not all clones. Of the missing ones, under half trace to an unresolved V gene in checked studies; the others have no known cause. The sample table shows almost 65,000 clones, and 70% to 90% are seen once. Together, the top ten hold about 9.4% of the sample. Specimen: PBMCs or T cells enriched from blood (not recorded which). The source is a woman between 40 and 50 years old who had recovered from COVID-19.

CDR3 sequence reads: CASSVQGATSLHF. CDR3 coding DNA: TGTGCCAGCAGCGTACAGGGAGCGACTTCCCTCCACTTT. The chain couples TRBV3-1 (or the pseudogene TRBV3-2) to TRBJ1-6, with D perhaps TRBD1 (6 bases). The length of the CDR3 is 13 residues. V lost 5 bases, J lost 14 bases, and 16 bases lay in between. Per the germline V gene, CDR1 is LGHDT and CDR2 is YNNKEL (reference sequence).

The rearrangement uses TRBV2 and TRBJ1-6, with a tentative D call TRBD1 (5 bases). V lost 4 bases to trimming and J lost 6 bases, with 16 bases between them. This CDR3 is built from 16 residues. The germline gives CDR1 SNHLY, CDR2 FYNNEI. The CDR3 loop reads CASSGLTAGGNSPLHF. For the CDR3, the DNA is TGTGCCAGCAGTGGTTTGACAGCCGGGGGTAATTCACCCCTCCACTTT.

This chain uses TRBV6-5 with TRBJ2-7, with D perhaps TRBD1 (5 bases). The CDR3 covers 13 residues. V lost 6 bases and J lost 4, with 13 bases in between. Germline V gene data show CDR1 as MNHEY and CDR2 as SVGAGI. CDR3 nucleotides: TGTGCCAGCAGCCTCAGGGATTCTTACGAGCAGTACTTC. Translation gives CASSLRDSYEQYF.

The chain is built from TRBV19 and TRBJ1-2; D is unresolved. CDR3 length: 15 residues. The germline CDR1 and CDR2 sequences are LNHDA and SQIVND (reference sequence). With 3 bases removed from V and 7 bases from J, the gap between germline ends came to 18 bases. The CDR3 reads CASSILLTTEVGYTF. The CDR3, as DNA: TGTGCCAGTAGTATCCTCTTAACAACCGAGGTTGGCTACACCTTC.

This chain connects TRBV19 to TRBJ2-7, with D maybe TRBD1 (5 bases). This CDR3 comprises 17 residues. V was trimmed by 5 bases and J by 6 bases, leaving 26 bases between them. From germline, CDR1 is LNHDA and CDR2 SQIVND (reference sequence). The CDR3 reads CASSLRTSAGKKVEQYF. CDR3 nucleotide sequence: TGTGCCAGTAGTCTACGGACGTCGGCAGGGAAGAAGGTCGAGCAGTACTTC. Complete variable domain (other parts from reference TRBV19 and TRBJ2-7): DGGITQSPKYLFRKEGQNVTLSCEQNLNHDAMYWYRQDPGQGLRLIYYSQIVNDFQKGDIAEGYSVSREKKESFPLTVTSAQKNPTAFYLCASSLRTSAGKKVEQYFGPGTRLTVT.

The chain recombines TRBV2 with TRBJ2-3; 8 positions agree with TRBD1. V lost 5 bases, J lost 1 base, and 2 bases stayed unmatched. The CDR3 covers 14 residues. CDR1 SNHLY and CDR2 FYNNEI come from the germline V gene. CDR3 region: CASSKDRGTDTQYF. The CDR3 nucleotides are TGTGCCAGCAGTAAGGACAGGGGCACAGATACGCAGTATTTT.

The rearrangement uses TRBV27 and TRBJ2-1; 10 positions agree with TRBD1. Germline V gene sequence: CDR1 MNHEY, CDR2 SMNVEV (reference sequence). The CDR3 is made up of 21 amino acids. Trimming cost V 2 bases and J 0 bases; bases outside gene matches: 16. CDR3 in amino acids: CASSLTGQGVYSGDSYNEQFF. The CDR3 DNA reads TGTGCCAGCAGTTTAACTGGACAGGGGGTTTATAGCGGGGACTCCTACAATGAGCAGTTCTTC.

This chain connects TRBV28 to TRBJ2-7, with unresolved D. The ends were cut back, 7 bases at V and 0 bases at J, with 13 bases in the middle. Germline CDR1 reads MDHEN; CDR2 reads SYDVKM. There are 14 residues in the CDR3. The CDR3 bases are TGTGCCAGCACCTCTGTAGTTAGCTCCTACGAGCAGTACTTC. Amino acid sequence: CASTSVVSSYEQYF.

This sequence joins TRBV7-9 and TRBJ1-1; the match to TRBD1 covers 7 bases. CDR1 is SEHNR, CDR2 FQNEAQ, per germline (reference sequence). Trimming took 5 bases from V and 8 from J; bases not matched to a gene: 11. The CDR3 has 14 amino acids. CDR3 amino acids: CASSLEGATREAFF. The CDR3 DNA is TGTGCCAGCAGCCTGGAGGGGGCCACCAGGGAAGCTTTCTTT. The entire variable domain, with the rest obtained from reference TRBV7-9 and TRBJ1-1, is as follows: DTGVSQNPRHKITKRGQNVTFRCDPISEHNRLYWYRQTLGQGPEFLTYFQNEAQLEKSRLLSDRFSAERPKGSFSTLEIQRTEQGDSAMYLCASSLEGATREAFFGQGTRLTVV.

The V call is TRBV1, the J call TRBJ1-3; whether TRBD1, the table's D call, matches the DNA was not checked. TRBV1 is a recognized pseudogene. The CDR3 loop spans 16 amino acids. CDR3 DNA sequence: TGCACCAGCAGCCGCCGACCAGGGATTCCTGGAAACACCATATATTTT. Protein: CTSSRRPGIPGNTIYF.

The chain is built from TRBV7-7 and TRBJ2-1, with TRBD1 matching over 8 bases. This CDR3 comprises 14 residues. Per germline, CDR1 SSHAT and CDR2 FNYEAQ (reference sequence). J gave up 4 bases and V 2 bases, and 1 base lay outside the gene matches. DNA of the CDR3: TGTGCCAGCAGCTTACAGGGGGCGTACAATGAGCAGTTCTTC. This sequence encodes CASSLQGAYNEQFF.

Written as DNA, the CDR3 is TGTGCCAGCAGTTTAGCGGGGGGTTTCGACGAGCAGTACTTC. Protein sequence: CASSLAGGFDEQYF. J is TRBJ2-7 and V is TRBV27; 8 nucleotides agree with TRBD2. The length of the CDR3 is 14 residues. Germline V CDR1 and CDR2: MNHEY, SMNVEV (reference sequence). V lost 2 bases and J lost 5; bases outside the gene matches: 5.

Note on this clone: The junction shows a germline mismatch at one end, possibly a read error. The same CDR3 is also encoded by other DNA sequences in this sample. The V gene is TRBV11-2, the J gene TRBJ2-7; 8 bases match TRBD1. The CDR3 is made up of 15 amino acids. CDR1 is SGHAT and CDR2 is FQNNGV in the germline V gene. The DNA of the CDR3 is TGTGCCAGCAGCCCGTGGACAGGGCCGACCTACGAGCAGTATTTC. Translation: CASSPWTGPTYEQYF. Combining the CDR3 with reference TRBV11-2 and TRBJ2-7 gives the whole variable domain EAGVAQSPRYKIIEKRQSVAFWCNPISGHATLYWYQQILGQGPKLLIQFQNNGVVDDSQLPKDRFSAERLKGVDSTLKIQPAKLEDSAVYLCASSPWTGPTYEQYFGPGTRLTVT.

The chain uses TRBV6-5 and TRBJ2-1; tentative D call: TRBD2 (6 bases). Germline V gene lookup returns CDR1 MNHEY and CDR2 SVGAGI. V lost 6 bases, J lost 7 bases, and 13 bases lay in between. The CDR3 has 13 amino acids. The CDR3 DNA reads as TGTGCCAGCAGGAGGAGTGGGGGGAATGAGCAGTTCTTC. The encoded protein is CASRRSGGNEQFF.

The chain has TRBV7-2 and TRBJ2-2; 11 positions match TRBD2. With 6 bases clipped from V and 0 bases from J, the junction kept 6 bases outside the gene matches. CDR1 and CDR2 from the germline V gene are SGHTA and FQGNSA. This CDR3 has 17 residues. As DNA, the CDR3 is TGTGCCAGCAGTTCCCTAGCGGGGGGCGCGAACACCGGGGAGCTGTTTTTT. It encodes CASSSLAGGANTGELFF.

This clone was counted many times. The same CDR3 can be traced to other DNA sequences in this sample. The rearrangement links TRBV11-3 to TRBJ1-1; no clear D. This CDR3 region has 13 residues. V lost 1 base and J lost 2, with 5 bases in between. Germline values: CDR1 SGHNT, CDR2 YENEEA. As DNA, the CDR3 is TGTGCCAGCAGCTTAGGAGGAAACACTGAAGCTTTCTTT. Translation gives CASSLGGNTEAFF.

In this sample, this clone turned up a few times. This chain joins TRBV4-2 and TRBJ1-2; D perhaps matches TRBD1 (5 bases). The CDR3 contains 13 residues. Germline V lookup: CDR1 LGHNA, CDR2 YNFKEQ. Deletions cut 0 bases from V and 7 bases from J, with 9 bases between. DNA of the CDR3: TGTGCCAGCAGCCAAGAGAATGGGGCTGGCTACACCTTC. Amino acid sequence: CASSQENGAGYTF.

V gene TRBV7-9 combines with J gene TRBJ2-6; TRBD1 might be the D (6 bases). Per the germline V gene, CDR1 is SEHNR and CDR2 is FQNEAQ (reference sequence). The CDR3 runs 19 residues. The V gene lost 2 bases and the J gene lost 1 base, with 18 bases spanning the gap. Here the CDR3 DNA reads TGTGCCAGCAGCTTATCTCTGGCCAGGGGCCCTTCTGGGGCCAACGTCCTGACTTTC. This gives the protein CASSLSLARGPSGANVLTF.

V is TRBV29-1 and J is TRBJ1-2; perhaps TRBD1 as D (6 bases). The CDR3 has 13 residues. CDR1 and CDR2 from the germline V gene are SQVTM and ANQGSEA. V lost 2 bases to trimming and J lost 4 bases, with 11 bases between them. The CDR3 loop reads CSVEPQGSYGYTF. Written as DNA, the CDR3 is TGCAGCGTTGAACCCCAGGGGTCCTATGGCTACACCTTC.

The chain uses TRBV19 and TRBJ1-6; maybe TRBD1 (5 bases). Germline values: CDR1 LNHDA, CDR2 SQIVND (reference sequence). The CDR3 spans 12 residues. V was pared by 8 bases and J by 6 bases, with 8 bases between. CDR3 sequence reads: CASERGNSPLHF. The CDR3 nucleotides are TGTGCCAGTGAAAGGGGTAATTCACCCCTCCACTTT.